This TCR beta chain stems from a study of T cell responses to AZD1222 COVID-19 vaccine. Study outcomes and limitations: Baseline antibody screening turned up just a handful of seropositive AZD1222 recipients. Nearly half of spike-specific TCRs reportedly target variant regions that are unmutated in the B.1.351 and B.1.1.7 variants. Distributed over spike, vaccine-associated CD4 TCRs predominated at 160-218 and 743-854. The peak T cell response came first, and repertoires were sampled only after it.

The CDR3 spans 12 residues. The germline V gene has CDR1 SQVTM and CDR2 ANQGSEA. J was trimmed by 6 bases and V by 6 bases; bases with no gene match: 1. TCRdb's copy holds only in-frame clones and misses some; the assay was immunoSEQ multiplex PCR. The sample includes around 140,000 clones, about 94% of them seen just once. As to this clone: The target antigen is unknown.

This rearrangement joins TRBV29-1 to TRBJ2-2; 10 nucleotides agree with TRBD2. Sequenced material: peripheral blood, taken on day 0 of AZD1222 vaccination. The origin of this receptor is an adult in good health. The CDR3 here is CSVGLAAGELFF. In DNA form, the CDR3 reads TGCAGCGTAGGACTAGCGGCCGGGGAGCTGTTTTTT.